This T cell receptor (beta chain) was captured by sequencing in a study of T cell responses to AZD1222 COVID-19 vaccine. Findings and caveats of the study: Reportedly, nearly half the spike-specific TCRs target unmutated variant regions. Compared with day 0, the breadth and depth of the Spike-specific TCR repertoire rose significantly after two doses of AZD1222.

About this clone itself: What it binds is unknown. The sample contains more than one DNA sequence encoding this CDR3.

Germline V gives CDR1 MNHEY, CDR2 SMNVEV (reference sequence). CDR3 length equals 13 residues. Trimming took off 2 bases at V and 2 bases at J, with 7 bases between the two ends. The method was immunoSEQ multiplex PCR; TCRdb's version includes in-frame clones alone and lacks a portion of them. The sample shows 90,000 or so clones, about 86% of them seen only once. The sample consisted of peripheral blood, taken on day 0 of AZD1222 vaccination. The chain links TRBV27 to TRBJ2-7; no firm D call. The TCR was taken from an adult in good health. The CDR3: CASSLVGTYEQYF. In DNA form, the CDR3 reads TGTGCCAGCAGTTTAGTCGGTACCTACGAGCAGTACTTC.